The 25 T cell receptor beta chains reported below all come from one sample, sequenced in a study of cytomegalovirus exposure and HLA in healthy donors. PCR employed 60 Vbeta and 13 Jbeta primers. TCRdb's copy holds only in-frame clones and misses some; the assay was immunoSEQ multiplex PCR. Here the sample spans approximately 100,000 clones, around 77% being singletons. The sequenced sample was PBMCs. All receptors derive from a man aged 50 to 60 in good health and CMV-seropositive.

This chain joins TRBV29-1 and TRBJ2-7, with a tentative D call TRBD1 (5 bases). The germline V gene encodes CDR1 SQVTM and CDR2 ANQGSEA. The CDR3 has 14 amino acids. V gave up 0 bases and J gave up 1 base, with 10 bases separating them. CDR3: CSVEDEAGSYEQYF. The CDR3 DNA is TGCAGCGTTGAAGATGAGGCAGGGTCCTACGAGCAGTACTTC.

This clone occurred a few times. The rearrangement uses TRBV5-1 and TRBJ2-2; 10 nucleotides line up with TRBD2. Germline CDR1 is SGHRS and CDR2 is YFSETQ. J gave up 0 bases and V 2 bases, and 4 bases lay outside the gene matches. The CDR3 loop spans 17 amino acids. The CDR3 nucleotides read TGCGCCAGCAGCTTTAATCTAGCGGGAGCGAACACCGGGGAGCTGTTTTTT. It codes for CASSFNLAGANTGELFF. Supplemented by reference TRBV5-1 and TRBJ2-2, the full variable domain reads KAGVTQTPRYLIKTRGQQVTLSCSPISGHRSVSWYQQTPGQGLQFLFEYFSETQRNKGNFPGRFSGRQFSNSRSEMNVSTLELGDSALYLCASSFNLAGANTGELFFGEGSRLTVL.

The V gene is TRBV9, the J gene TRBJ2-4, with D possibly TRBD2 on 7 matching bases. The V gene lost 4 bases and the J gene lost 3 bases, with 20 bases spanning the gap. The CDR3 consists of 17 residues. Per the germline V gene, CDR1 is SGDLS and CDR2 is YYNGEE. DNA of the CDR3: TGTGCCAGCAGCCCCGGTGGGGGGAGGGGGGTCAAAAACATTCAGTACTTC. This encodes CASSPGGGRGVKNIQYF.

The chain links TRBV18 to TRBJ2-7, with 13 bases fitting TRBD2. The CDR3 is made up of 15 amino acids. Germline CDR1 reads KGHSH; CDR2 reads LQKENI. Unmatched junction bases numbered 2, after V lost 3 bases and J lost 3 bases. The CDR3 is CASSPGTSGVYEQYF. The DNA for the CDR3 is TGTGCCAGCTCACCCGGGACTAGCGGGGTCTACGAGCAGTACTTC. The whole variable domain, remainder taken from reference TRBV18 and TRBJ2-7, is NAGVMQNPRHLVRRRGQEARLRCSPMKGHSHVYWYRQLPEEGLKFMVYLQKENIIDESGMPKERFSAEFPKEGPSILRIQQVVRGDSAAYFCASSPGTSGVYEQYFGPGTRLTVT.

The chain is built from TRBV7-6 and TRBJ2-5, with 7 bases lining up with TRBD2. V shed 5 bases, J shed 4 bases, and the junction held 4 bases outside the gene matches. Germline assignment: CDR1 SGHVS and CDR2 FNYEAQ. The length of the CDR3 is 13 residues. The CDR3 sequence is CASSRTRGETQYF. CDR3 bases: TGTGCCAGCAGCCGGACTAGGGGAGAGACCCAGTACTTC.

This clone has only one observation. J is TRBJ2-3 and V is TRBV7-3; D may be TRBD1 (5 bases). From germline, CDR1 is SGHTA and CDR2 FQGTGA. The germline V and J ends were trimmed by 6 bases and 0 bases, with 10 bases remaining between them. This CDR3 comprises 14 residues. The CDR3, as DNA: TGTGCCAGCAGGGAAGGGGCGAGCACAGATACGCAGTATTTT. Encoded protein: CASREGASTDTQYF.

The V and J genes are TRBV2 and TRBJ2-2, with 9 bases fitting TRBD2. The germline CDR1 and CDR2 sequences are SNHLY and FYNNEI. With V trimmed by 9 bases and J by 0 bases, 8 bases remained unmatched. The CDR3 runs to 16 residues. This chain's CDR3 is CASRYLAGSNTGELFF. Here the CDR3 DNA reads TGTGCCAGTCGCTATCTAGCGGGATCGAACACCGGGGAGCTGTTTTTT.

J is TRBJ2-7 and V is TRBV28; perhaps TRBD2 as D (5 bases). The ends were cut back, 6 bases at V and 0 bases at J, with 12 bases in the middle. The germline CDR1 and CDR2 sequences are MDHEN and SYDVKM. The CDR3 is 14 residues long. CDR3 DNA: TGTGCCAGCAGACCATCTGGGAGCTCCTACGAGCAGTACTTC. It is translated as CASRPSGSSYEQYF. Variable domain in full (rest from reference TRBV28 and TRBJ2-7): DVKVTQSSRYLVKRTGEKVFLECVQDMDHENMFWYRQDPGLGLRLIYFSYDVKMKEKGDIPEGYSVSREKKERFSLILESASTNQTSMYLCASRPSGSSYEQYFGPGTRLTVT.

This chain connects TRBV18 to TRBJ2-5, with 12 bases identical to TRBD2. CDR1 and CDR2 from the germline V gene are KGHSH and LQKENI. The J segment lost 1 base and the V segment lost 2 bases, leaving 5 bases of the junction unmatched. This CDR3 is built from 17 residues. CDR3 sequence (DNA): TGTGCCAGCTCACCAGGGACTAGCGGGCGTCTCCAAGAGACCCAGTACTTC. This gives the protein CASSPGTSGRLQETQYF.

The genes are TRBV4-2 and TRBJ1-2; 10 nucleotides line up with TRBD1. With 1 base clipped from V and 6 bases from J, the junction kept 5 bases outside the gene matches. The CDR3 loop spans 15 amino acids. In germline, CDR1 is LGHNA, CDR2 YNFKEQ. This chain's CDR3 is CASSQGDRGRNGYTF. The CDR3 nucleotides are TGTGCCAGCAGCCAAGGCGACAGGGGGCGGAATGGCTACACCTTC.

The chain combines TRBV6-1 with TRBJ1-2, with D uncertain. V was shortened by 1 base and J by 5 bases, with 11 bases between the two germline ends. Germline lookup yields CDR1 MNHNS and CDR2 SASEGT. This CDR3 region has 14 residues. CDR3 region: CASSEGVGVYGYTF. The CDR3 DNA follows: TGTGCCAGCAGTGAAGGGGTCGGGGTTTATGGCTACACCTTC.

V and J are TRBV29-1 and TRBJ2-5; 8 nucleotides align to TRBD2. Trimming removed 5 bases from V and 5 bases from J; junction bases left unmatched: 10. Germline loops: CDR1 SQVTM, CDR2 ANQGSEA. The CDR3 is 14 amino acids. The DNA for the CDR3 is TGCAGCGTTCGGAGGAGCGGGAGATTCGAGACCCAGTACTTC. It translates to CSVRRSGRFETQYF.

The genes are TRBV6-6 and TRBJ2-1; a possible D gene is TRBD1 (8 bases). CDR1 and CDR2 (germline): MNHNY, SVGAGI (reference sequence). V was cut by 6 bases and J by 8 bases, with 20 bases left in between. The CDR3 extends over 15 amino acids. The CDR3 region is CASSPGEQGGYEQFF. In DNA form, the CDR3 reads TGTGCCAGCAGCCCCGGGGAACAGGGGGGGTATGAGCAGTTCTTC.

The genes are TRBV5-1 and TRBJ2-2; tentative D call: TRBD2 (6 bases). The CDR3 extends over 17 amino acids. The V gene lost 1 base and the J gene lost 0 bases, with 13 bases spanning the gap. The germline V gene encodes CDR1 SGHRS and CDR2 YFSETQ. CDR3 in DNA: TGCGCCAGCAGCTTGAATCACGGGGGACCGAACACCGGGGAGCTGTTTTTT. Its protein product is CASSLNHGGPNTGELFF.

This clone was observed once. V and J are TRBV27 and TRBJ2-3; 10 nucleotides match TRBD2. J gave up 6 bases and V 4 bases, and 4 bases lay outside the gene matches. This CDR3 is 14 amino acids long. Germline V gene lookup returns CDR1 MNHEY and CDR2 SMNVEV (reference sequence). DNA of the CDR3: TGTGCCAGCAGTTCTAGCGGGAGAGGCGATACGCAGTATTTT. Residues: CASSSSGRGDTQYF.

The V and J genes are TRBV7-9 and TRBJ2-1; D remains unclear. Trimming shortened V by 5 bases and J by 6 bases, and 8 bases separated the two germline ends. The germline gives CDR1 SEHNR, CDR2 FQNEAQ (reference sequence). The length of the CDR3 is 12 residues. CDR3 DNA: TGTGCCAGCAGCCAAATTTCCAATGAGCAGTTCTTC. It encodes CASSQISNEQFF.

The genes are TRBV6-5 and TRBJ2-7; 12 bases fit TRBD2. The J segment lost 7 bases and the V segment lost 4 bases, leaving 8 bases of the junction unmatched. There are 15 residues in the CDR3. Germline CDR1 is MNHEY and CDR2 is SVGAGI. The CDR3 sequence is CASSSPSGRAGEQYF. The CDR3 DNA reads TGTGCCAGCAGTTCCCCTAGCGGGAGGGCGGGTGAGCAGTACTTC.

The chain combines TRBV23-1 with TRBJ2-5, with a possible D match to TRBD1 (6 bases). TRBV23-1 is an ORF, and what it does is uncertain. The V and J ends lost 2 bases and 5 bases respectively, with 18 bases between them. The CDR3 has 16 amino acids. CDR3: CASSQAATGQRETQYF. DNA of the CDR3: TGCGCCAGCAGTCAAGCCGCGACAGGCCAGAGGGAGACCCAGTACTTC.

The table lists this clone with a few counts. The V gene is TRBV27, the J gene TRBJ2-3; TRBD2 agrees at 15 bases. The CDR3 extends over 15 amino acids. Germline V gene data show CDR1 as MNHEY and CDR2 as SMNVEV (reference sequence). Unmatched junction bases numbered 4, after V lost 7 bases and J lost 5 bases. The CDR3 bases are TGTGCCAGCATGGGACTAGCGGGAGGTGAAGATACGCAGTATTTT. Encoded protein: CASMGLAGGEDTQYF.

The chain has TRBV7-3 and TRBJ2-1; 7 bases agree with TRBD2. The CDR3 sequence is 11 residues long. V lost 4 bases, J lost 10 bases, and 1 base stayed unmatched. Germline CDR1 SGHTA, CDR2 FQGTGA. CDR3 residues: CASSSGGEQFF. CDR3 in DNA: TGTGCCAGCAGCTCCGGGGGGGAGCAGTTCTTC.

The chain has TRBV18 and TRBJ2-2, with D perhaps TRBD1 (6 bases). The V end was cut by 3 bases, the J end by 7 bases, with 12 bases between. Germline V lookup: CDR1 KGHSH, CDR2 LQKENI. The CDR3 totals 14 residues. DNA of the CDR3: TGTGCCAGCTCACCTCAGGGGAGCAACGGGGAGCTGTTTTTT. Translation: CASSPQGSNGELFF.

V usage is TRBV7-2 and J usage is TRBJ1-1, with D hard to call. Germline lookup yields CDR1 SGHTA and CDR2 FQGNSA. The CDR3 spans 11 residues. V was trimmed by 5 bases and J by 10 bases, leaving 11 bases between them. The DNA for the CDR3 is TGTGCCAGCAGCCCAAACTATGGAGCTTTCTTT. It translates to CASSPNYGAFF.

The gene calls are TRBV19 and TRBJ1-5, with 8 bases lining up with TRBD1. V gave up 0 bases and J gave up 6 bases; unmatched junction bases: 10. The CDR3 is made up of 17 amino acids. Germline CDR1 reads LNHDA; CDR2 reads SQIVND (reference sequence). The CDR3 nucleotides read TGTGCCAGTAGTATAGATCTTGACGACAGGGGATCTCAGCCCCAGCATTTT. Encoded protein: CASSIDLDDRGSQPQHF.

Only a few counts were recorded for this clone. This rearrangement joins TRBV6-6 to TRBJ1-4, with unresolved D. The CDR3 is 13 amino acids. Germline V lookup: CDR1 MNHNY, CDR2 SVGAGI (reference sequence). V was cut by 6 bases and J by 8 bases, with 13 bases left in between. CDR3 sequence (DNA): TGTGCCAGCAGCCCATCCCCGGGAGAAAAACTGTTTTTT. Translation gives CASSPSPGEKLFF.

V and J are TRBV11-2 and TRBJ2-1; D is possibly TRBD2 (6 bases). This CDR3 contains 14 residues. CDR1 is SGHAT and CDR2 is FQNNGV in the germline V gene. With 0 bases removed from V and 6 bases from J, the gap between germline ends came to 9 bases. The CDR3: CASSLELASNEQFF. Written as DNA, the CDR3 is TGTGCCAGCAGCTTAGAACTAGCCTCCAATGAGCAGTTCTTC.